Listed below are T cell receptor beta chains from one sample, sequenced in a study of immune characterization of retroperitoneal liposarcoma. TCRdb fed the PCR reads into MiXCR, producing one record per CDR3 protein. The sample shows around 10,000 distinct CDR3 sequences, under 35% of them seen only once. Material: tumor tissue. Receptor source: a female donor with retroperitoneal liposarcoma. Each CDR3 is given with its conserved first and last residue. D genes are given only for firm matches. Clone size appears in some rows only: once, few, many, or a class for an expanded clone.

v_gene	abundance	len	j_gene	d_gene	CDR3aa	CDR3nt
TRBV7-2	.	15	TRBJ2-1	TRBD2	CASSMQAGVRETQFF	TGTGCCAGCAGCATGCAAGCGGGAGTTAGGGAGACCCAGTTCTTC
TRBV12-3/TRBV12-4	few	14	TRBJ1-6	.	CASSPRVRNSPLHF	TGTGCCAGCAGTCCCCGGGTCCGTAATTCACCCCTCCACTTT
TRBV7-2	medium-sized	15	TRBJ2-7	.	CASSLDTGFYNEQYF	TGTGCCAGCAGCTTAGACACGGGTTTCTACAATGAGCAGTACTTC
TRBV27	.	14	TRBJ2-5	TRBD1	CASRPGQGFGTQYF	TGTGCCAGCAGACCGGGACAGGGGTTTGGGACCCAGTACTTC
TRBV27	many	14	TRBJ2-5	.	CASTASKFEETQYF	TGTGCCAGCACCGCCTCGAAGTTTGAGGAGACCCAGTACTTC
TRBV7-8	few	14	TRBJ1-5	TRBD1	CASSETGNNQPQHF	TGTGCCAGCAGCGAGACAGGGAACAATCAGCCCCAGCATTTT
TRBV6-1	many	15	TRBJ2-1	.	CASSSPGGSYNEQFF	TGTGCCAGCAGCTCCCCGGGGGGCAGCTACAATGAGCAGTTCTTC
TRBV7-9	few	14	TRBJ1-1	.	CASSLAAFWIEAFF	TGTGCCAGCAGCTTAGCAGCGTTCTGGATTGAAGCTTTCTTT
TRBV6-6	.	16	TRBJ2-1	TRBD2	CASSYGASGRSYEQFF	TGTGCCAGCAGTTACGGTGCTAGCGGGAGGTCCTACGAGCAGTTCTTC
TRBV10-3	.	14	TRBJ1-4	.	CAISETGMEEKLFF	TGTGCCATCAGTGAAACAGGGATGGAAGAAAAACTGTTTTTT
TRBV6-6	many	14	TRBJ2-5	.	CASSYSITEETQYF	TGTGCCAGCAGTTACTCGATTACGGAAGAGACCCAGTACTTC
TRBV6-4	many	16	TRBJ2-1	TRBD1	CASSPNTDRASYEQFF	TGTGCCAGCAGTCCAAACACCGACAGGGCCTCCTACGAGCAGTTCTTC
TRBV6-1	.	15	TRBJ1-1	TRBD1	CASSQGQGRGTEAFF	TGTGCCAGCAGTCAAGGACAGGGTCGGGGCACTGAAGCTTTCTTT
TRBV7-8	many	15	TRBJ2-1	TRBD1	CASSLEGGTYNEQFF	TGTGCCAGCAGCTTAGAAGGGGGCACTTACAATGAGCAGTTCTTC
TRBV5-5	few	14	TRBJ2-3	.	CASIPLSSANTQYF	TGTGCCAGCATCCCATTAAGTTCCGCGAATACGCAGTATTTT
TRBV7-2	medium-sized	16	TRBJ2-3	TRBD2	CASSSGTIRLTDTQYF	TGTGCCAGCAGCTCGGGGACTATAAGGCTTACAGATACGCAGTATTTT
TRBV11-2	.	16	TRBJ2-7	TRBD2	CASSSLARGLYNEQYF	TGTGCCAGCAGCTCACTAGCGAGAGGATTGTACAATGAGCAGTACTTC
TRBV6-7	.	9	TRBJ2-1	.	CVSHPEQFF	TGTGTCAGCCATCCCGAGCAGTTCTTC
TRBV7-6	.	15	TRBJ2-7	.	CASSNDWALNYEQYF	TGTGCCAGCAGTAACGACTGGGCGCTCAACTACGAGCAGTACTTC
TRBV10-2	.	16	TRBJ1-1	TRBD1	CASISGLTGMNTEAFF	TGCGCCAGCATATCCGGCTTGACAGGGATGAACACTGAAGCTTTCTTT
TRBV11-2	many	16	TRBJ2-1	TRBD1	CASSLVVGTGNLEQFF	TGTGCCAGCAGCTTAGTCGTTGGGACAGGGAACCTTGAGCAGTTCTTC
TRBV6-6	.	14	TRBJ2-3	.	CASSYNVGADTQYF	TGTGCCAGCAGTTATAATGTGGGGGCAGATACGCAGTATTTT
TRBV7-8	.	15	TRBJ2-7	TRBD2	CASSLGTSGTYEQYF	TGTGCCAGCAGCTTAGGGACTAGCGGAACCTACGAGCAGTACTTC
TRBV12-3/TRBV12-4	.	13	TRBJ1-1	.	CASSPSTRTEAFF	TGTGCCAGCAGCCCTTCGACGCGCACTGAAGCTTTCTTT
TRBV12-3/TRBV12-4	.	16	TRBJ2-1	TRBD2	CASDVPSGGSSKEQFF	TGTGCCAGCGACGTTCCTAGCGGGGGGTCCTCTAAGGAGCAGTTCTTC
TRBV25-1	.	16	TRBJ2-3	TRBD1	CASSDPRGQSTDTQYF	TGTGCCAGCAGTGATCCAAGGGGGCAAAGCACAGATACGCAGTATTTT
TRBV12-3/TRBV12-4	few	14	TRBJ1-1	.	CASSLGGLNTEAFF	TGTGCCAGCAGTTTGGGAGGGTTGAACACTGAAGCTTTCTTT
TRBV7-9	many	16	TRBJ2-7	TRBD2	CASSISLTSGSYEQYF	TGTGCCAGCAGCATTTCGCTGACTAGCGGGAGTTACGAGCAGTACTTC
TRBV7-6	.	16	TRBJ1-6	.	CASSSWTLRRNSPLHF	TGTGCCAGCAGCTCTTGGACCCTACGGAGAAATTCACCCCTCCACTTT
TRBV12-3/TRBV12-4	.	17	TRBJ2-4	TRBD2	CASSPGLSGGSKNIQYF	TGTGCCAGCAGCCCTGGGCTTAGCGGGGGGTCCAAAAACATTCAGTACTTC
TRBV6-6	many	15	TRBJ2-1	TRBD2	CASSYLGLADYEQFF	TGTGCCAGCAGTTACTTGGGACTAGCGGATTACGAGCAGTTCTTC
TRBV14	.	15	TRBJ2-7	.	CASSPIASRAYEQYF	TGTGCCAGCAGCCCCATCGCTAGCAGAGCCTACGAGCAGTACTTC
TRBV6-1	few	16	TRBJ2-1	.	CASSQGEGAAYNEQFF	TGTGCCAGCTCCCAGGGGGAGGGAGCTGCCTACAATGAGCAGTTCTTC
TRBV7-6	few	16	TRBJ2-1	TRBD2	CASSLESGRIGGEQFF	TGTGCCAGCAGCTTAGAGAGCGGGAGGATAGGCGGTGAGCAGTTCTTC